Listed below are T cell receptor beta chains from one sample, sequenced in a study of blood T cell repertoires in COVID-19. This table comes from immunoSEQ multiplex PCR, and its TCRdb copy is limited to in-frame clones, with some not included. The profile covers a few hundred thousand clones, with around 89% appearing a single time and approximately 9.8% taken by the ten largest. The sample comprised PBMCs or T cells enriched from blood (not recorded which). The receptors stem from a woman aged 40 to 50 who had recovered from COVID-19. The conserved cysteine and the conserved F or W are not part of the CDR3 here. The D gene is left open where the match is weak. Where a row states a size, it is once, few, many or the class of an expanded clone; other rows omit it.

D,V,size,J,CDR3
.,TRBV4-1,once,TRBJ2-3,ASSQAASPSTDTQY
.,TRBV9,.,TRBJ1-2,ASSPDSTNYGYT
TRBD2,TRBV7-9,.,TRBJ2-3,ASSLRRAGNTDTQY
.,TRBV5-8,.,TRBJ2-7,ASSLGGRDNEQY
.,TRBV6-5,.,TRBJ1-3,ASSYDGGSGNTIY
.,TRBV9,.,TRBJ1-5,ASSVGQNSNQPQH
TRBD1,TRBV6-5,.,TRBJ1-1,ASSSDRGRLTEAF
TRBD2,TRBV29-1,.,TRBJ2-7,SVEEAGGGYEQY
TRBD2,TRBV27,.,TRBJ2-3,ASSFGGSGGSTQY
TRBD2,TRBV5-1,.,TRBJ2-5,ASSMTSGSQETQY
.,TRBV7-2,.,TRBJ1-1,ASSQSSGLVGSEAF
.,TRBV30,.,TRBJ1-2,AWSVLRREDGYT
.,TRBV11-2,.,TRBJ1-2,ASSVRVTDYGYT